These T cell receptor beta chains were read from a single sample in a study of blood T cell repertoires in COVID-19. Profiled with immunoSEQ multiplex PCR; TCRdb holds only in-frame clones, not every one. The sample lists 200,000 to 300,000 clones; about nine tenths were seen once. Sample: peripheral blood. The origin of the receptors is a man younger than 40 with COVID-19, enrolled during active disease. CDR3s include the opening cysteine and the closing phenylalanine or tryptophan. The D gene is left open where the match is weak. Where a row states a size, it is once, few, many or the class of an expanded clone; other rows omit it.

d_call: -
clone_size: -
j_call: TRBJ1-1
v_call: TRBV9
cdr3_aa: CASSRGTGRAFF
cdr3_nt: TGTGCCAGCAGCCGAGGAACAGGGCGCGCTTTCTTT

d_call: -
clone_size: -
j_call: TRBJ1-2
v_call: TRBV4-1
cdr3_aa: CASSLEGWINYGYTF
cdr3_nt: TGCGCCAGCAGCCTCGAGGGTTGGATTAACTATGGCTACACCTTC

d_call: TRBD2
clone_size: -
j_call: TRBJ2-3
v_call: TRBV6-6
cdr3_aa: CASSYSRAGGQDTQYF
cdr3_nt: TGTGCCAGCAGTTACAGCCGAGCGGGGGGTCAGGATACGCAGTATTTT

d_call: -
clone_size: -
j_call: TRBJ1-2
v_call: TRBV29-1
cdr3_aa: CSGETGYGYTF
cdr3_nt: TGCAGCGGAGAGACAGGATATGGCTACACCTTC

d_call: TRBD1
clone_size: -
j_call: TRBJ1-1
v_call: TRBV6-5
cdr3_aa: CASSGTGGFTEAFF
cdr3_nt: TGTGCCAGCTCTGGGACAGGGGGGTTCACTGAAGCTTTCTTT

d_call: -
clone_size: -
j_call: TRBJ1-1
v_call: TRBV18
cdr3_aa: CASSLRTVNTEAFF
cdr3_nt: TGTGCCAGCTCACTCCGGACAGTCAACACTGAAGCTTTCTTT

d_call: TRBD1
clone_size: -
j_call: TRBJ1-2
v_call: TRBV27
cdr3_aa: CASSMDRAYGYTF
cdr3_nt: TGTGCCAGCAGTATGGACAGGGCCTATGGCTACACCTTC

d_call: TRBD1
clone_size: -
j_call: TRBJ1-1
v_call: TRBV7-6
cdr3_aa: CASSLALDRDLHPFF
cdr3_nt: TGTGCCAGCAGCTTAGCACTGGACAGGGACCTTCATCCTTTCTTT

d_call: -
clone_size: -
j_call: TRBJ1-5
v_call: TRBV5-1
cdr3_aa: CASSPEGVSQPQHF
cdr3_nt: TGCGCCAGCAGCCCCGAGGGTGTGTCCCAGCCCCAGCATTTT

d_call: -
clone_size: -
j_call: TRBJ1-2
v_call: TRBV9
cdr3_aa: CASSAGEGAANYGYTF
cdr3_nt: TGTGCCAGCAGCGCCGGCGAGGGAGCGGCTAACTATGGCTACACCTTC

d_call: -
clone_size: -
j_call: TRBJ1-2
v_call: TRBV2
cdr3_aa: CARTGGVLGYTF
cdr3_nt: TGTGCCAGGACGGGAGGGGTGCTTGGCTACACCTTC

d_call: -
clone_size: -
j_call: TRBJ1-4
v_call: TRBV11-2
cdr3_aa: CASSSLQGSLFF
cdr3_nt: TGTGCCAGCAGCTCGTTACAGGGATCGCTGTTTTTT

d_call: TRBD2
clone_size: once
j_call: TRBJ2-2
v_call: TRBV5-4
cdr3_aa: CASSLDSGGNTGELFF
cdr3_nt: TGTGCCAGCAGCTTGGATTCGGGGGGGAACACCGGGGAGCTGTTTTTT

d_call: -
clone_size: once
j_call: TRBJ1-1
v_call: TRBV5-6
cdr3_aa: CASSLNGLPWGAFF
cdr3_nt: TGTGCCAGCAGCCTGAACGGGTTACCCTGGGGCGCTTTCTTT

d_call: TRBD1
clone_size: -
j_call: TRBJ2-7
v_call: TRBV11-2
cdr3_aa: CASSLGPGTADYEQYF
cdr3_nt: TGTGCCAGCAGCTTGGGCCCCGGGACAGCGGACTACGAGCAGTACTTC

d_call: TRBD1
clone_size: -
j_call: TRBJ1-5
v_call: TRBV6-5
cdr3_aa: CASSRGTGENQPQHF
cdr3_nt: TGTGCCAGCAGTAGAGGGACAGGGGAGAATCAGCCCCAGCATTTT

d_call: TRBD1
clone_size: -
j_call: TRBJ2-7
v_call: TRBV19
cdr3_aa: CASSRDSAGILYEQYF
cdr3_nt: TGTGCCAGTAGTCGGGACAGTGCTGGGATACTCTACGAGCAGTACTTC

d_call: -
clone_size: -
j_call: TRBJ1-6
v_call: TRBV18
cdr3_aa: CASSPLVTGQGYNTLHF
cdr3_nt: TGTGCCAGCTCACCACTCGTTACAGGGCAGGGCTATAACACCCTCCACTTT

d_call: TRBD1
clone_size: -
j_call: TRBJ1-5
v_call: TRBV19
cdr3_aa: CASQNRGGDQPQHF
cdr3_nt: TGTGCCAGTCAGAACAGGGGCGGGGATCAGCCCCAGCATTTT

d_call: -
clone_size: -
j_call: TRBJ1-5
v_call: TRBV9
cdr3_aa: CASNEGRGRANQPQHF
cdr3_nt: TGTGCCTCAAATGAAGGCAGGGGAAGGGCCAATCAGCCCCAGCATTTT

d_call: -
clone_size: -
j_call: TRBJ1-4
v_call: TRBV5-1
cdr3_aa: CASSLSRQGEKLFF
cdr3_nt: TGCGCCAGCAGCTTGTCGCGACAAGGCGAAAAACTGTTTTTT

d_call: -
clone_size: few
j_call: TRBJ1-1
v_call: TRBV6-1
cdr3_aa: CASSEPGLQNTEAFF
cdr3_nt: TGTGCCAGCAGTGAACCGGGACTCCAGAACACTGAAGCTTTCTTT

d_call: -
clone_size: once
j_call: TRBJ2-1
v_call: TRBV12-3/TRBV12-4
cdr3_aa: CASSGQGNNEQFF
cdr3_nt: TGTGCCAGCAGTGGACAAGGGAACAATGAGCAGTTCTTC

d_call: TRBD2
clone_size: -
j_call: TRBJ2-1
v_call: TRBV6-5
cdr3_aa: CATGLAGGNEQFF
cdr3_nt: TGTGCCACGGGACTAGCGGGGGGCAATGAGCAGTTCTTC

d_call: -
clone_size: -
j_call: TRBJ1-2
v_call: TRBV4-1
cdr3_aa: CASSQGRYGYTF
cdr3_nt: TGCGCCAGCAGCCAAGGTCGTTATGGCTACACCTTC

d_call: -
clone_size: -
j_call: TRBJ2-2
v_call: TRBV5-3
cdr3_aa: CARSPQPTESNTGELFF
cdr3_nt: TGTGCCAGAAGCCCCCAGCCCACAGAATCGAACACCGGGGAGCTGTTTTTT

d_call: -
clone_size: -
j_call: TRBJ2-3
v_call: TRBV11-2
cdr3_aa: CASSRKPGLSTDTQYF
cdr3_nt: TGTGCCAGCAGCCGGAAGCCGGGTTTGTCCACAGATACGCAGTATTTT

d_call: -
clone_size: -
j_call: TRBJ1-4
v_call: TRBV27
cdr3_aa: CASSLTERTNEKLFF
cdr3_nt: TGTGCCAGCAGTTTAACTGAACGGACTAATGAAAAACTGTTTTTT

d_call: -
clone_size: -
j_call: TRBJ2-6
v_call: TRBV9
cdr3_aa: CASSVGEGRGSGANVLTF
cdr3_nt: TGTGCCAGCAGCGTAGGTGAAGGGAGAGGATCCGGGGCCAACGTCCTGACTTTC

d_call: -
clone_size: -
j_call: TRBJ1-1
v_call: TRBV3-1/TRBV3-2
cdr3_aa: CASSQGEGNTEAFF
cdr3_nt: TGTGCCAGCAGCCAAGGGGAGGGAAACACTGAAGCTTTCTTT

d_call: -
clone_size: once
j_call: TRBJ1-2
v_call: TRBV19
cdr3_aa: CATLPGGTNYGYTF
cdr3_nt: TGTGCCACTCTTCCGGGGGGGACGAACTATGGCTACACCTTC

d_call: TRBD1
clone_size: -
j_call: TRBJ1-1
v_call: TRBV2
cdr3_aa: CASSGTGGGTEAFF
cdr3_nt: TGTGCCAGCAGTGGCACAGGGGGCGGAACTGAAGCTTTCTTT

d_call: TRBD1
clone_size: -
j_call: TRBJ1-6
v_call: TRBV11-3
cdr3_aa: CASSFTGVSPLHF
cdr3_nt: TGTGCCAGCAGCTTTACAGGGGTATCACCCCTCCACTTT

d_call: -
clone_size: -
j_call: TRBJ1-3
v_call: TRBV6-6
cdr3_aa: CASSYLGGAGNTIYF
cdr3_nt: TGTGCCAGCAGTTACTTAGGAGGAGCTGGAAACACCATATATTTT

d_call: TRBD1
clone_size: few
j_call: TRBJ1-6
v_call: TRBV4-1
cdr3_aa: CASSHPGQGAGSPLHF
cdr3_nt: TGCGCCAGCAGCCATCCGGGACAGGGGGCCGGGTCACCCCTCCACTTT

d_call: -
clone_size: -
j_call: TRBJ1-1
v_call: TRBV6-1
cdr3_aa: CASSEGREGDRAFF
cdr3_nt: TGTGCCAGCAGTGAAGGACGGGAGGGAGATCGGGCTTTCTTT

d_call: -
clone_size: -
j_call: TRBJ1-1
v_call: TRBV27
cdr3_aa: CASSLFQGTTEAFF
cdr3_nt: TGTGCCAGCAGTTTATTCCAGGGAACCACTGAAGCTTTCTTT

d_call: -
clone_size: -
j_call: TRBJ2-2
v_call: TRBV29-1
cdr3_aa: CSGGGNTGELFF
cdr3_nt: TGCAGCGGAGGGGGGAACACCGGGGAGCTGTTTTTT

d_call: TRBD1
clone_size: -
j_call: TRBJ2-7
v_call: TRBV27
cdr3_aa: CASRRDRRSYEQYF
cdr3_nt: TGTGCCAGCAGAAGGGACAGAAGATCCTACGAGCAGTACTTC

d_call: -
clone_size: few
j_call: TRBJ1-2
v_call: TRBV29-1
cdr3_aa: CSPSGLDPTQGYTF
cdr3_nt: TGCAGCCCTTCGGGATTGGACCCAACCCAGGGCTACACCTTC

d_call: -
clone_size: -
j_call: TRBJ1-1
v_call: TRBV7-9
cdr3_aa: CASSREGNTEAFF
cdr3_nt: TGTGCCAGCAGCCGAGAGGGTAACACTGAAGCTTTCTTT

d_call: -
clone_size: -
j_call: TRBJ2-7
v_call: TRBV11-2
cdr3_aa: CASNSGHLSYEQYF
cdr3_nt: TGTGCCAGCAATTCGGGACACCTCTCCTACGAGCAGTACTTC

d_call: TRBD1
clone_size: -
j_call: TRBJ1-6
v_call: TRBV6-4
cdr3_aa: CASSESGQGNNSPLHF
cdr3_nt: TGTGCCAGCAGTGAATCGGGACAGGGGAATAATTCACCCCTCCACTTT

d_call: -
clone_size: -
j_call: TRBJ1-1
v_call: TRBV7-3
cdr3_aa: CASSPRRGEGESTEAFF
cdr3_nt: TGTGCCAGCAGCCCACGGCGGGGGGAAGGAGAAAGCACTGAAGCTTTCTTT

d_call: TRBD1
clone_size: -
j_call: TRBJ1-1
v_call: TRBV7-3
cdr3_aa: CASSSTGQTEAFF
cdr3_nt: TGTGCCAGCAGCTCGACAGGGCAAACTGAAGCTTTCTTT

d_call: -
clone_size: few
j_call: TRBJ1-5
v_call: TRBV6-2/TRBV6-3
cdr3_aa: CASSTQGLGNQPQHF
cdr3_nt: TGTGCCAGCAGTACTCAGGGGTTGGGCAATCAGCCCCAGCATTTT

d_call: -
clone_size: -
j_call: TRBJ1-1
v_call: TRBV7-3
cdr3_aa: CASSSDMDTEAFF
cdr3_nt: TGTGCCAGCAGCTCGGACATGGACACTGAAGCTTTCTTT

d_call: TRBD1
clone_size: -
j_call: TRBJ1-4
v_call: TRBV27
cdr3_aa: CASSPPVLVGGQGLGEKLFF
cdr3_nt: TGTGCCAGCAGTCCCCCCGTTCTAGTTGGTGGACAGGGCCTTGGAGAAAAACTGTTTTTT

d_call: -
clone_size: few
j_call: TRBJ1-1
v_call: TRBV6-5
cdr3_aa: CASSSFMNTEAFF
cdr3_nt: TGTGCCAGCAGTTCATTCATGAACACTGAAGCTTTCTTT

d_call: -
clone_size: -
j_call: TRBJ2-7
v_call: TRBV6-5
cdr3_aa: CASSPSTSYEQYF
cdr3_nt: TGTGCCAGCAGTCCCTCGACAAGCTACGAGCAGTACTTC

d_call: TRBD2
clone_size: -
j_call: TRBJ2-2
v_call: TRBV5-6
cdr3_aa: CASSSPGTSGTGELFF
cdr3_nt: TGTGCCAGCAGCTCTCCCGGGACTAGCGGGACCGGGGAGCTGTTTTTT

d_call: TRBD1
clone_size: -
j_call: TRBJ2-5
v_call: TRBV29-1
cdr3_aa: CSVRQGARQETQYF
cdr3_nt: TGCAGCGTTAGACAGGGGGCGCGGCAAGAGACCCAGTACTTC

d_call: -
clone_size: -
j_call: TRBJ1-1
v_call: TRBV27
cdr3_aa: CASSPRQNLNTEAFF
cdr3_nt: TGTGCCAGCAGTCCCCGACAGAACCTGAACACTGAAGCTTTCTTT

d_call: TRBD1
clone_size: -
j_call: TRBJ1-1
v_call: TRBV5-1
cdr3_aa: CASSRQGYTEAFF
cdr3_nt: TGCGCCAGCAGCCGACAGGGGTATACTGAAGCTTTCTTT

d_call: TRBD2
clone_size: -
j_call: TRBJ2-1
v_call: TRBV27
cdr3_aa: CASSYTSGGSNEQFF
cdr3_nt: TGTGCCAGCAGTTACACTAGCGGGGGAAGCAATGAGCAGTTCTTC

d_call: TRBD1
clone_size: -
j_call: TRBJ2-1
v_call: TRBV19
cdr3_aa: CASSNTGGNGNEQFF
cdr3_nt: TGTGCCAGTAGTAATACAGGGGGTAATGGGAATGAGCAGTTCTTC

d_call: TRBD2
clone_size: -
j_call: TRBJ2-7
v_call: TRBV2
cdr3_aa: CASNPLAGDSYEQYF
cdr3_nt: TGTGCCAGCAACCCCCTAGCGGGGGATTCCTACGAGCAGTACTTC

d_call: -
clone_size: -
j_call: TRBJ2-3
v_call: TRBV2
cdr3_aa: CASSAGTPPTDTQYF
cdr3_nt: TGTGCCAGCAGCGCCGGGACTCCCCCCACAGATACGCAGTATTTT